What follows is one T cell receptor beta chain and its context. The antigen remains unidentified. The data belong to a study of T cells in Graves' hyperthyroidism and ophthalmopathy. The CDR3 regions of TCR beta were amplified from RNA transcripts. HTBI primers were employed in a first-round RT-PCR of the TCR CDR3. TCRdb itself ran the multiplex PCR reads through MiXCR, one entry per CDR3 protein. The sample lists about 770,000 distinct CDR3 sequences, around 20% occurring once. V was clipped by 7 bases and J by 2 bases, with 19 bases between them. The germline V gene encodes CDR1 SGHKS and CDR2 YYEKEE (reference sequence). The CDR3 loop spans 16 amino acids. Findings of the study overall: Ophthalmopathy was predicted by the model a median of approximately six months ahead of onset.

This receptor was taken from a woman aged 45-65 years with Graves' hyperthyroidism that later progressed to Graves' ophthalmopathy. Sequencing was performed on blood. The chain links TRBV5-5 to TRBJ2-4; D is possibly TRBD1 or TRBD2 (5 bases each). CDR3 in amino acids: CASGAWDGETKNIQYF. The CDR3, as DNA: TGTGCCAGCGGGGCCTGGGACGGTGAAACCAAAAACATTCAGTACTTC.